The 5 T cell receptor beta chains given below trace back to one sample, sequenced in a study of shared clonotypes between healthy human individuals. Some clones are missing from TCRdb's copy, which holds only in-frame ones; the method was immunoSEQ multiplex PCR. Of about 2.4 million clones in the sample, 80% to 95% were seen once. Sequencing was done on a sample of naive CD4+ T cells from PBMCs. Noted subset: CD45RA+ positively selected. The receptors come from a man between 18 and 35 years old in good health. Some clones in this sample may be carry-over from other donors' samples.

The chain has TRBV2 and TRBJ2-3, with TRBD1 matching 7 bases. V lost 7 bases and J lost 5; bases outside the gene matches: 9. This CDR3 contains 14 residues. The germline V gene encodes CDR1 SNHLY and CDR2 FYNNEI. DNA of the CDR3: TGTGCCAGCATCGAGGGGGCAATAGGAGATACGCAGTATTTT. Amino acids: CASIEGAIGDTQYF.

This chain connects TRBV18 to TRBJ2-3; TRBD2 agrees at 15 bases. V was clipped by 3 bases and J by 0 bases; unmatched bases: 7. CDR1 KGHSH and CDR2 LQKENI come from the germline V gene. The length of the CDR3 is 19 residues. CDR3 protein: CASSPGLAGGTSSTDTQYF. DNA of the CDR3: TGTGCCAGCTCACCGGGACTAGCGGGAGGAACGTCTAGCACAGATACGCAGTATTTT.

This clone appeared once. The chain couples TRBV11-2 to TRBJ1-4, with a weak D call TRBD1 (6 bases). CDR3 length: 13 amino acids. Germline CDR1 is SGHAT and CDR2 is FQNNGV. V lost 0 bases and J 10 bases, leaving 9 bases between the germline ends. CDR3 region: CASSLDRGGKLFF. The CDR3 DNA is TGTGCCAGCAGCTTAGACAGGGGTGGAAAACTGTTTTTT.

The genes are TRBV28 and TRBJ1-5; possibly TRBD1 for D (5 bases). CDR3 size: 18 residues. The germline V gene encodes CDR1 MDHEN and CDR2 SYDVKM. Trimming left V 2 bases short and J 3 bases short, with 20 bases between. The CDR3, as DNA: TGTGCCAGCAGTTTAATCAATGGAGGGGCGCCGGACAATCAGCCCCAGCATTTT. This sequence encodes CASSLINGGAPDNQPQHF.

The rearrangement uses TRBV19 and TRBJ2-7, with a possible D match to TRBD1 (5 bases). Trimming removed 3 bases at V and 6 bases at J, with 12 bases between. This CDR3 is 13 amino acids long. CDR1 is LNHDA and CDR2 is SQIVND in the germline V gene (reference sequence). The CDR3 loop is CASSIQSGIEQYF. The CDR3 DNA reads TGTGCCAGTAGTATTCAATCAGGGATCGAGCAGTACTTC.